This T cell receptor (beta chain) was identified in a study of monozygotic twins with inflammatory bowel disease. Whole-study results and caveats: Backing was not found for a single strong signal or clonotype associated with IBD.

Through template switching, UMIs that included a 6-nucleotide sample barcode were added. TCRdb re-called the 5' RACE reads; every CDR3 protein appears as one record, without DNA. This repertoire includes a few hundred thousand distinct CDR3 sequences. Per germline, CDR1 DFQATT and CDR2 SNEGSKA (reference sequence). The CDR3 covers 14 residues. In the case of this clonotype: Its antigen is unknown.

The chain links TRBV20-1 to TRBJ2-2; the D call from TCRdb, TRBD1, cannot be confirmed without DNA. The sample was blood. The TCR was taken from a human donor with ulcerative colitis or Crohn's disease, or a healthy co-twin of an affected twin (not recorded which). CDR3 in amino acids: CSAGGRHGSGELFF.